The 19 T cell receptor beta chains below come from one sample, sequenced in a study of blood T cell repertoires in COVID-19. Using immunoSEQ multiplex PCR, the repertoire was profiled, and TCRdb retains in-frame clones only, with some absent. The sample carries around 440,000 clones, about 87% recorded once. Material for sequencing was peripheral blood. The source of these receptors is a woman in her forties or fifties with COVID-19, enrolled during active disease.

This chain's CDR3 is CAWSLGTGEAFF. The CDR3, as DNA: TGTGCCTGGAGTCTGGGGACAGGTGAAGCTTTCTTT. The chain employs TRBV30 and TRBJ1-1, with TRBD1 matching over 8 bases. The CDR3 is made up of 12 amino acids. The trim removed 2 bases at V and 7 bases at J, leaving 3 bases unmatched. Germline V lookup: CDR1 GTSNPN, CDR2 SVGIG (reference sequence).

This chain joins TRBV30 and TRBJ2-1, with D hard to call. This CDR3 has 14 residues. The germline CDR1 and CDR2 sequences are GTSNPN and SVGIG (reference sequence). Between the trimmed V and J ends, which lost 2 bases and 9 bases, there was a span of 17 bases. The CDR3 reads CAWSPTLDMSEQFF. For the CDR3, the DNA is TGTGCCTGGAGTCCGACTCTTGATATGAGTGAGCAGTTCTTC.

The chain links TRBV2 to TRBJ1-2; D gene ambiguous. Germline V gene data show CDR1 as SNHLY and CDR2 as FYNNEI. V was cut by 6 bases and J by 7 bases, with 21 bases left in between. This CDR3 has 15 residues. CDR3 sequence: CASSLRVTSPVGYTF. The CDR3 coding sequence is TGTGCCAGCAGCCTGAGGGTGACATCTCCGGTTGGCTACACCTTC. The full variable domain, completed using reference TRBV2 and TRBJ1-2, is EPEVTQTPSHQVTQMGQEVILRCVPISNHLYFYWYRQILGQKVEFLVSFYNNEISEKSEIFDDQFSVERPDGSNFTLKIRSTKLEDSAMYFCASSLRVTSPVGYTFGSGTRLTVV.

The chain links TRBV5-4 to TRBJ2-3, with TRBD1 identical over 10 bases. The V and J ends lost 4 bases and 2 bases, in that order; junction bases with no gene match: 10. Per germline, CDR1 SGHNT and CDR2 YYREEE (reference sequence). The CDR3 contains 17 residues. The CDR3 is CASSGPGQGLITDTQYF. The DNA for the CDR3 is TGTGCCAGCAGCGGCCCGGGACAGGGGCTGATCACAGATACGCAGTATTTT.

This chain uses TRBV4-2 with TRBJ2-1, with 8 positions matching TRBD2. The CDR3 has 16 amino acids. V shed 1 base and J 6 bases; nucleotides not matched to a gene: 8. Germline lookup yields CDR1 LGHNA and CDR2 YNFKEQ. CDR3 nucleotide sequence: TGTGCCAGCAGCCAAGCGGGGGGGCCCCTCTCCAATGAGCAGTTCTTC. It encodes CASSQAGGPLSNEQFF.

The chain couples TRBV7-7 to TRBJ2-2; 8 bases match TRBD1. Trimming cost V 5 bases and J 5 bases; bases outside gene matches: 10. This CDR3 region has 16 residues. CDR1 and CDR2 (germline): SSHAT, FNYEAQ (reference sequence). In DNA form, the CDR3 reads TGTGCCAGCAGCGCTTCAGGGGGCGCAGGAACCGGGGAGCTGTTTTTT. Its translation: CASSASGGAGTGELFF.

CDR3 nucleotides: TGTGCCAGCAGCCAAGACTACGGGATCGCAACTCCTGAAGCTTTCTTT. It is translated as CASSQDYGIATPEAFF. The chain recombines TRBV14 with TRBJ1-1; no definite D call. Trimming pared 0 bases from V and 6 bases from J, leaving 17 bases between. The CDR3 loop spans 16 amino acids. Germline CDR1 and CDR2: SGHDN and FVKESK.

CDR3 sequence (DNA): TGTGCCAGCAGCGGGTCGGACAGGGCCTACGAGCAGTACTTC. This codes for CASSGSDRAYEQYF. The chain employs TRBV9 and TRBJ2-7; the match to TRBD1 covers 8 bases. Germline lookup yields CDR1 SGDLS and CDR2 YYNGEE. The CDR3 is 14 residues long. Trimming took 3 bases from V and 2 from J; bases not matched to a gene: 4.

The rearrangement joins TRBV4-2 to TRBJ2-7, with TRBD1 matching 7 bases. V trimming: 4 bases; J trimming: 0 bases; junction bases outside the gene matches: 3. The germline V gene has CDR1 LGHNA and CDR2 YNFKEQ. The length of the CDR3 is 14 residues. CDR3 in DNA: TGTGCCAGCAGCCCCCGGGACAGCTCCTACGAGCAGTACTTC. Translation: CASSPRDSSYEQYF.

Turning to this clone: Other DNA sequences in the same sample also yield this CDR3. The chain has TRBV3-1 (or the pseudogene TRBV3-2) and TRBJ1-3; a possible D gene is TRBD1 (6 bases). The CDR3 is 15 amino acids. V was shortened by 4 bases and J by 1 base, with 11 bases between the two germline ends. Germline V gives CDR1 LGHDT, CDR2 YNNKEL (reference sequence). Written as DNA, the CDR3 is TGTGCCAGCAGCCCTACAGGGTCTTCTGGAAACACCATATATTTT. It yields the protein CASSPTGSSGNTIYF.

The chain combines TRBV7-2 with TRBJ2-7, with a weak D call TRBD2 (5 bases). CDR1 and CDR2 (germline): SGHTA, FQGNSA. Between the trimmed V and J ends, which lost 4 bases and 3 bases, there was a span of 7 bases. The CDR3 is 12 amino acids. CDR3 DNA sequence: TGTGCCAGCAGCTCCGGGATCTACGAGCAGTACTTC. As protein: CASSSGIYEQYF.

V and J are TRBV12-3 or TRBV12-4 and TRBJ2-7, with D perhaps TRBD1 (5 bases). Trimming took off 3 bases at V and 3 bases at J, with 9 bases between the two ends. This CDR3 has 13 amino acids. Written as DNA, the CDR3 is TGTGCCAGCAGTTTCGGCAGGGACTACGAGCAGTACTTC. Its protein is CASSFGRDYEQYF.

This chain joins TRBV5-6 and TRBJ2-7; 9 bases fit TRBD1. CDR1 and CDR2 (germline): SGHDT, YYEEEE. Unmatched junction bases numbered 2, after V lost 1 base and J lost 3 bases. This CDR3 has 14 residues. Here the CDR3 reads CASSLTGGNYEQYF. CDR3 coding DNA: TGTGCCAGCAGCTTGACAGGGGGCAACTACGAGCAGTACTTC.

The V and J genes are TRBV9 and TRBJ2-7; a possible D gene is TRBD1 (6 bases). Germline assignment: CDR1 SGDLS and CDR2 YYNGEE. The CDR3 extends over 16 amino acids. The V end was cut by 4 bases, the J end by 6 bases, with 23 bases between. CDR3 sequence: CASSPFTGPGAGEQYF. The DNA of the CDR3 is TGTGCCAGCAGCCCCTTCACAGGGCCAGGTGCTGGCGAGCAGTACTTC.

The V gene is TRBV5-1, the J gene TRBJ2-5; a weak D match, TRBD1 (6 bases). This CDR3 has 15 amino acids. The germline V and J ends were trimmed by 1 base and 0 bases, with 10 bases remaining between them. Germline CDR1 reads SGHRS; CDR2 reads YFSETQ. The CDR3 is CASSLSGAYQETQYF. The CDR3 nucleotides are TGCGCCAGCAGCTTGTCAGGGGCCTACCAAGAGACCCAGTACTTC.

The chain employs TRBV3-1 (or the pseudogene TRBV3-2) and TRBJ2-1, with 8 nucleotides matching TRBD2. Germline V lookup: CDR1 LGHDT, CDR2 YNNKEL (reference sequence). Germline trimming cut 4 bases from V and 2 bases from J; bases unmatched to any gene: 4. This CDR3 is 15 amino acids long. CDR3 residues: CASSLQTSAYNEQFF. CDR3 bases: TGTGCCAGCAGCCTCCAGACTAGCGCCTACAATGAGCAGTTCTTC.

This chain links TRBV9 with TRBJ1-1; TRBD1 matches at 8 bases. This CDR3 has 17 amino acids. CDR1 SGDLS and CDR2 YYNGEE come from the germline V gene. With 0 bases clipped from V and 5 bases from J, the junction kept 12 bases outside the gene matches. DNA of the CDR3: TGTGCCAGCAGCGTAGCTCATGGGACAGGTTCAAGGACTGAAGCTTTCTTT. This gives the protein CASSVAHGTGSRTEAFF. Full variable domain (outside the CDR3, taken from reference TRBV9 and TRBJ1-1): DSGVTQTPKHLITATGQRVTLRCSPRSGDLSVYWYQQSLDQGLQFLIQYYNGEERAKGNILERFSAQQFPDLHSELNLSSLELGDSALYFCASSVAHGTGSRTEAFFGQGTRLTVV.

This clone was detected a few times. CDR3 protein: CASSHPAGIYEQYF. In nucleotides, the CDR3 is TGTGCCAGCAGCCACCCCGCAGGTATCTACGAGCAGTACTTC. The rearrangement joins TRBV5-5 to TRBJ2-7, with D unresolved. The V end was cut by 4 bases, the J end by 3 bases, with 14 bases between. This CDR3 is built from 14 residues. CDR1 is SGHKS, CDR2 YYEKEE, per germline (reference sequence).

V and J are TRBV6-5 and TRBJ1-2; TRBD1 aligns across 8 bases. From germline, CDR1 is MNHEY and CDR2 SVGAGI. The V segment lost 11 bases and the J segment 5 bases; nucleotides outside the gene matches: 7. There are 12 residues in the CDR3. The DNA of the CDR3 is TGTGCCGGCCAGGGGGCGCGGTATGGCTACACCTTC. Its translation is CAGQGARYGYTF.